These 32 T cell receptor beta chains were all obtained from the same sample, sequenced in a study of blood T cell repertoires in COVID-19. The assay was immunoSEQ multiplex PCR, and TCRdb's table has in-frame clones only and misses some. The sample lists 250,000 or so clones, nearly 90% occurring once. Source material: peripheral blood. These receptors were collected from a woman aged 60-70 years with COVID-19, enrolled during active disease.

This chain connects TRBV5-1 to TRBJ1-5, with 8 bases that match TRBD1. Trimming removed 4 bases from V and 7 bases from J; junction bases left unmatched: 13. Germline assignment: CDR1 SGHRS and CDR2 YFSETQ. The CDR3 is 16 amino acids. CDR3 sequence: CASSPDRVGIVQPQHF. CDR3 nucleotides: TGCGCCAGCAGCCCGGACAGGGTGGGAATAGTACAGCCCCAGCATTTT.

CDR3 sequence: CASSRDNYGYTF. CDR3 in DNA: TGTGCCAGCAGCCGGGATAACTATGGCTACACCTTC. The chain recombines TRBV5-6 with TRBJ1-2; no clear D gene. V was shortened by 4 bases and J by 1 base, with 5 bases between the two germline ends. This CDR3 contains 12 residues. The germline V gene has CDR1 SGHDT and CDR2 YYEEEE.

This clone was recorded once. The rearrangement joins TRBV7-2 to TRBJ1-2; weak D call: TRBD1 (5 bases). V was clipped by 5 bases and J by 5 bases, with 15 bases between them. Germline-derived CDR1 and CDR2 are SGHTA and FQGNSA. CDR3 size: 14 residues. Here the CDR3 reads CASSPALGDYGYTF. The CDR3, as DNA: TGTGCCAGCAGCCCGGCTTTAGGGGATTATGGCTACACCTTC.

This sequence joins TRBV14 and TRBJ1-1; 7 nucleotides match TRBD1. Germline values: CDR1 SGHDN, CDR2 FVKESK. V trimming: 1 base; J trimming: 5 bases; junction bases outside the gene matches: 7. This CDR3 has 15 residues. CDR3 sequence reads: CASSQARGLGTEAFF. As DNA, the CDR3 is TGTGCCAGCAGCCAAGCAAGGGGGCTTGGGACTGAAGCTTTCTTT.

This rearrangement joins TRBV6-2 or TRBV6-3 to TRBJ2-6; D may be TRBD2 (5 bases). Trimming shortened V by 2 bases and J by 4 bases, and 9 bases separated the two germline ends. Germline CDR1 reads MNHEY; CDR2 reads SVGEGT. The CDR3 extends over 15 amino acids. The CDR3 DNA reads as TGTGCCAGCAGTTACCGGGGTTCCGGGGCCAACGTCCTGACTTTC. Translating it yields CASSYRGSGANVLTF.

The chain combines TRBV19 with TRBJ1-1, with D perhaps matching TRBD1 (6 bases). The germline V and J ends were trimmed by 8 bases and 5 bases, with 18 bases remaining between them. CDR3 length: 14 amino acids. Per the germline V gene, CDR1 is LNHDA and CDR2 is SQIVND (reference sequence). CDR3 residues: CASRDKGWRTEAFF. In DNA, the CDR3 is TGTGCCAGTCGGGACAAGGGGTGGCGGACTGAAGCTTTCTTT. Complete variable domain (other parts from reference TRBV19 and TRBJ1-1): DGGITQSPKYLFRKEGQNVTLSCEQNLNHDAMYWYRQDPGQGLRLIYYSQIVNDFQKGDIAEGYSVSREKKESFPLTVTSAQKNPTAFYLCASRDKGWRTEAFFGQGTRLTVV.

The chain joins TRBV27 to TRBJ1-5; perhaps TRBD1 as D (5 bases). V was clipped by 6 bases and J by 0 bases, with 15 bases between them. CDR1 is MNHEY and CDR2 is SMNVEV in the germline V gene (reference sequence). This CDR3 is built from 16 residues. The chain's CDR3 is CASSSLSGNSNQPQHF. The CDR3 DNA reads as TGTGCCAGCAGCTCCCTCTCAGGGAATAGCAATCAGCCCCAGCATTTT.

The chain is built from TRBV6-1 and TRBJ1-5, with D tentatively TRBD1 (6 bases). There are 15 residues in the CDR3. V was clipped by 1 base and J by 5 bases, with 12 bases between them. Looked up from germline, CDR1 is MNHNS and CDR2 is SASEGT. The CDR3 spells CASSEGNRVDQPQHF. In nucleotides, the CDR3 is TGTGCCAGCAGTGAAGGAAACAGGGTGGATCAGCCCCAGCATTTT.

The sample holds one count of this clone. The V call is TRBV3-1 (or the pseudogene TRBV3-2), the J call TRBJ2-1; D possibly corresponds to TRBD1 (6 bases). Germline V gene lookup returns CDR1 LGHDT and CDR2 YNNKEL (reference sequence). This CDR3 has 15 residues. Trimming removed 6 bases from V and 7 bases from J, with 19 bases in between. CDR3 nucleotides: TGTGCCAGCAGTCGTGACAGGCACCCTACAAATGAGCAGTTCTTC. This codes for CASSRDRHPTNEQFF.

The chain employs TRBV7-8 and TRBJ1-6, with 7 bases that match TRBD1. The CDR3 sequence is 14 residues long. Germline assignment: CDR1 SGHVS and CDR2 FQNEAQ. V gave up 6 bases and J gave up 7 bases; unmatched junction bases: 6. The CDR3 bases are TGTGCCAGCAGAAGGGACAGCTACAATTCACCCCTCCACTTT. Protein sequence: CASRRDSYNSPLHF.

The V gene is TRBV9, the J gene TRBJ2-1; D unclear. The CDR3 extends over 11 amino acids. Germline lookup yields CDR1 SGDLS and CDR2 YYNGEE. V was shortened by 4 bases and J by 5 bases, with 4 bases between the two germline ends. The CDR3 spells CASSINNEQFF. CDR3 coding DNA: TGTGCCAGCAGCATCAACAATGAGCAGTTCTTC. Complete variable domain (other parts from reference TRBV9 and TRBJ2-1): DSGVTQTPKHLITATGQRVTLRCSPRSGDLSVYWYQQSLDQGLQFLIQYYNGEERAKGNILERFSAQQFPDLHSELNLSSLELGDSALYFCASSINNEQFFGPGTRLTVL.

Here the CDR3 DNA reads TGTGCCAGCAGCCTAATGCGGACTAGCACAGATACGCAGTATTTT. It codes for CASSLMRTSTDTQYF. The genes are TRBV7-2 and TRBJ2-3; weak D call: TRBD2 (5 bases). Germline loops: CDR1 SGHTA, CDR2 FQGNSA. The germline V and J ends were trimmed by 5 bases and 0 bases, with 12 bases remaining between them. The length of the CDR3 is 15 residues.

This clone appeared a few times. The V gene is TRBV6-4, the J gene TRBJ2-3; D is perhaps TRBD2 (6 bases). Germline V gene data show CDR1 as MRHNA and CDR2 as SNTAGT. V was shortened by 6 bases and J by 2 bases, with 9 bases between the two germline ends. The CDR3 has 13 residues. CDR3 DNA sequence: TGTGCCAGCAGACGGACTACCACAGATACGCAGTATTTT. This translates into CASRRTTTDTQYF.

This clone was found once. V is TRBV9 and J is TRBJ1-1; D might be TRBD1 (6 bases). Germline loops: CDR1 SGDLS, CDR2 YYNGEE. With 4 bases removed from V and 5 bases from J, the gap between germline ends came to 15 bases. The CDR3 consists of 14 residues. The CDR3 reads CASSNQGRGTEAFF. Written as DNA, the CDR3 is TGTGCCAGCAGCAACCAGGGGCGGGGGACTGAAGCTTTCTTT.

This rearrangement joins TRBV19 to TRBJ1-1; no reliable D call. V gave up 3 bases and J gave up 0 bases, with 11 bases separating them. CDR1 and CDR2 from the germline V gene are LNHDA and SQIVND (reference sequence). The CDR3 extends over 15 amino acids. This CDR3 reads CASSIVADMNTEAFF. The CDR3 nucleotides are TGTGCCAGTAGTATCGTGGCGGATATGAACACTGAAGCTTTCTTT.

V is TRBV12-3 or TRBV12-4 and J is TRBJ2-7; D unclear. Deletions cut 5 bases from V and 2 bases from J, with 10 bases between. The length of the CDR3 is 13 residues. The CDR3 region is CASSRLVAYEQYF. CDR3 DNA sequence: TGTGCCAGCAGTCGACTCGTAGCCTACGAGCAGTACTTC.

V is TRBV6-6 and J is TRBJ1-2, with 9 bases lining up with TRBD1. This CDR3 has 19 amino acids. Unmatched junction bases numbered 20, after V lost 5 bases and J lost 4 bases. Germline assignment: CDR1 MNHNY and CDR2 SVGAGI (reference sequence). The CDR3 here is CASSLTPRTGDPSFYGYTF. The CDR3 DNA reads TGTGCCAGCAGTCTAACCCCGCGGACAGGGGATCCTAGTTTCTATGGCTACACCTTC.

With regard to this clone: Other DNA sequences in this sample translate to the same CDR3. This sequence joins TRBV5-1 and TRBJ1-2; no definite D call. Germline assignment: CDR1 SGHRS and CDR2 YFSETQ. The ends were cut back, 0 bases at V and 3 bases at J, with 9 bases in the middle. This CDR3 is built from 14 residues. The DNA of the CDR3 is TGCGCCAGCAGCTTGGTGGGAGGAGACTATGGCTACACCTTC. Translating gives CASSLVGGDYGYTF. The full variable domain, rest sourced from reference TRBV5-1 and TRBJ1-2, is KAGVTQTPRYLIKTRGQQVTLSCSPISGHRSVSWYQQTPGQGLQFLFEYFSETQRNKGNFPGRFSGRQFSNSRSEMNVSTLELGDSALYLCASSLVGGDYGYTFGSGTRLTVV.

This clone was detected only once. The rearrangement uses TRBV6-5 and TRBJ1-2; D unclear. Between the trimmed V and J ends, which lost 6 bases and 5 bases, there was a span of 16 bases. The germline gives CDR1 MNHEY, CDR2 SVGAGI. This CDR3 spans 14 amino acids. As DNA, the CDR3 is TGTGCCAGCAGCATCGGGGAGGGTCGGTATGGCTACACCTTC. Translated, it gives CASSIGEGRYGYTF.

The chain employs TRBV5-6 and TRBJ2-3; D might be TRBD1 (5 bases). The V gene's germline CDR1 is SGHDT and CDR2 YYEEEE. The CDR3 runs to 14 residues. V was shortened by 4 bases and J by 0 bases, with 9 bases between the two germline ends. DNA of the CDR3: TGTGCCAGCAGCAGGAAGGGGAGCACAGATACGCAGTATTTT. Residues: CASSRKGSTDTQYF.

The sample holds a few counts of this clone. The chain carries TRBV7-9 and TRBJ1-1; D ambiguous. The CDR3 totals 13 residues. The V end lost 5 bases, the J end lost 0 bases, and 7 bases lay between the germline ends. Per the germline V gene, CDR1 is SEHNR and CDR2 is FQNEAQ (reference sequence). CDR3 in amino acids: CASSRDMNTEAFF. In DNA form, the CDR3 reads TGTGCCAGCAGCAGGGATATGAACACTGAAGCTTTCTTT.

The gene calls are TRBV19 and TRBJ1-2, with D tentatively TRBD1 (6 bases). Germline CDR1 reads LNHDA; CDR2 reads SQIVND (reference sequence). Trimming pared 3 bases from V and 3 bases from J, leaving 8 bases between. This CDR3 region has 13 residues. This CDR3 reads CASSMDRDYGYTF. CDR3 DNA: TGTGCCAGTAGTATGGACAGAGACTATGGCTACACCTTC.

J is TRBJ2-1 and V is TRBV12-3 or TRBV12-4; a weak D match, TRBD1 (5 bases). This CDR3 has 13 amino acids. Trimming took off 5 bases at V and 3 bases at J, with 8 bases between the two ends. The CDR3 DNA is TGTGCCAGCAGTAAAACAGGCTACAATGAGCAGTTCTTC. Amino acid sequence: CASSKTGYNEQFF.

V is TRBV5-5 and J is TRBJ1-2, with a possible D match to TRBD1 (6 bases). The CDR3 is made up of 15 amino acids. Trimming took off 4 bases at V and 2 bases at J, with 15 bases between the two ends. Looked up from germline, CDR1 is SGHKS and CDR2 is YYEKEE (reference sequence). CDR3 in DNA: TGTGCCAGCAGCCCCCCCGACAGGCCCAACTATGGCTACACCTTC. It yields the protein CASSPPDRPNYGYTF.

This clone was recorded a few times. This chain connects TRBV3-1 (or the pseudogene TRBV3-2) to TRBJ1-2, with 7 bases lining up with TRBD1. The CDR3 length is 16 residues. J gave up 0 bases and V 4 bases, and 8 bases lay outside the gene matches. Germline lookup yields CDR1 LGHDT and CDR2 YNNKEL (reference sequence). The CDR3 loop is CASSRDRDSTNYGYTF. The CDR3 DNA sequence: TGTGCCAGCAGCCGCGACAGGGACTCTACTAACTATGGCTACACCTTC.

This clone was found once. The sample contains more than one DNA sequence encoding this CDR3. V and J are TRBV30 and TRBJ1-2; no firm D call. The CDR3 spans 13 residues. V gave up 0 bases and J gave up 0 bases, with 5 bases separating them. Germline V CDR1 and CDR2: GTSNPN, SVGIG (reference sequence). The CDR3 region is CAWSVGANYGYTF. CDR3 nucleotides: TGTGCCTGGAGTGTAGGAGCTAACTATGGCTACACCTTC.

The V and J genes are TRBV27 and TRBJ2-3; 10 bases fit TRBD1. V trimming: 6 bases; J trimming: 5 bases; junction bases outside the gene matches: 11. Germline V CDR1 and CDR2: MNHEY, SMNVEV (reference sequence). The CDR3 totals 16 residues. This CDR3 is CASRSPGQGMGDTQYF. DNA for the CDR3: TGTGCCAGCAGAAGTCCGGGACAGGGGATGGGAGATACGCAGTATTTT.

The chain uses TRBV20-1 and TRBJ2-2; D perhaps matches TRBD1 (5 bases). The V gene's germline CDR1 is DFQATT and CDR2 SNEGSKA (reference sequence). This CDR3 contains 12 residues. V was pared by 3 bases and J by 6 bases, with 8 bases between. CDR3 in DNA: TGCAGTGCTAGTGTAGGGGCCGGGGAGCTGTTTTTT. Residues: CSASVGAGELFF.

The CDR3 coding sequence is TGTGCCAGCAGTTACGCAGGGCCAGGCAATGAGCAGTTCTTC. Protein product: CASSYAGPGNEQFF. The rearrangement links TRBV6-2 or TRBV6-3 to TRBJ2-1, with D possibly being TRBD1 (5 bases). The V end was cut by 2 bases, the J end by 6 bases, with 11 bases between. The CDR3 has 14 residues. Germline lookup yields CDR1 MNHEY and CDR2 SVGEGT.

The J gene is TRBJ1-4, the V gene TRBV27; D not certain. In germline, CDR1 is MNHEY, CDR2 SMNVEV (reference sequence). The CDR3 spans 13 residues. V was trimmed by 2 bases and J by 11 bases, leaving 12 bases between them. DNA for the CDR3: TGTGCCAGCAGTTTACTCGGTGCGTGGAAACTGTTTTTT. Protein sequence: CASSLLGAWKLFF.

V gene TRBV7-6 combines with J gene TRBJ2-1, with D possibly being TRBD1 (6 bases). Germline V lookup: CDR1 SGHVS, CDR2 FNYEAQ. With 1 base removed from V and 5 bases from J, the gap between germline ends came to 15 bases. There are 16 residues in the CDR3. CDR3 residues: CASSLEGLGANNEQFF. In DNA, the CDR3 is TGTGCCAGCAGCTTAGAGGGTCTGGGGGCTAACAATGAGCAGTTCTTC.

This rearrangement joins TRBV7-2 to TRBJ1-5; D not resolved. Trimming stripped 1 base from V and 4 bases from J, with 8 bases between. The CDR3 length is 14 residues. Germline V lookup: CDR1 SGHTA, CDR2 FQGNSA. Written as DNA, the CDR3 is TGTGCCAGCAGCTTAGGAAGGAGAAATCAGCCCCAGCATTTT. It translates to CASSLGRRNQPQHF.